The rows below give T cell receptor beta chains drawn from one sample of a study of blood T cell repertoires in COVID-19. Data came from immunoSEQ multiplex PCR; TCRdb stores just in-frame clones and leaves some out. The profile shows approximately 200,000 clones, roughly 80% of them singletons. The sample was peripheral blood. All receptors come from a human donor in a cohort sampled during active COVID-19. Each CDR3 is given with its conserved first and last residue. Each record gives: clone size, D gene, J gene, V gene, CDR3 length, CDR3 DNA, CDR3 protein. A D gene is named only where the DNA matches it firmly. A row's size may be missing; if present it is once, few, many or a size class.

clone_size: -; d_call: -; j_call: TRBJ2-7; v_call: TRBV5-4; cdr3_length: 15; cdr3_nt: TGTGCCAGCAGCTTGGATCGGAGGGCCGCCTACGAGCAGTACTTC; cdr3_aa: CASSLDRRAAYEQYF
clone_size: -; d_call: TRBD2; j_call: TRBJ2-7; v_call: TRBV7-3; cdr3_length: 16; cdr3_nt: TGTGCCAGCAGCTTACGGGCTAGCGGGAAACCGTACGAGCAGTACTTC; cdr3_aa: CASSLRASGKPYEQYF
clone_size: once; d_call: -; j_call: TRBJ2-3; v_call: TRBV7-9; cdr3_length: 14; cdr3_nt: TGTGCCAGCAGCTTAGTACTAGTGGCGGATACGCAGTATTTT; cdr3_aa: CASSLVLVADTQYF
clone_size: many; d_call: TRBD2; j_call: TRBJ2-7; v_call: TRBV19; cdr3_length: 13; cdr3_nt: TGTGCCAGTAGTATCGGGAGGGGGGACGAGCAGTACTTC; cdr3_aa: CASSIGRGDEQYF
clone_size: -; d_call: TRBD2; j_call: TRBJ2-7; v_call: TRBV14; cdr3_length: 18; cdr3_nt: TGTGCCAGCAGCCCAGAGATCGAGACTAGCGGCAGAACCTACGAGCAGTACTTC; cdr3_aa: CASSPEIETSGRTYEQYF
clone_size: -; d_call: TRBD1; j_call: TRBJ2-7; v_call: TRBV18; cdr3_length: 15; cdr3_nt: TGTGCCAGCTCACCATCGGCAGGGGGTAAATACGAGCAGTACTTC; cdr3_aa: CASSPSAGGKYEQYF
clone_size: -; d_call: -; j_call: TRBJ2-1; v_call: TRBV7-9; cdr3_length: 15; cdr3_nt: TGTGCCAGCAGCTTAGGGTTAGCGGAGTACAATGAGCAGTTCTTC; cdr3_aa: CASSLGLAEYNEQFF
clone_size: -; d_call: -; j_call: TRBJ2-7; v_call: TRBV7-2; cdr3_length: 13; cdr3_nt: TGTGCCAGCAGCTTAACTGGGGGGATCGAGCAGTACTTC; cdr3_aa: CASSLTGGIEQYF
clone_size: -; d_call: -; j_call: TRBJ1-1; v_call: TRBV6-7; cdr3_length: 15; cdr3_nt: TGTGCCAGCAGTTACGTAGGACAGCTGAACACTGAAGCTTTCTTT; cdr3_aa: CASSYVGQLNTEAFF
clone_size: -; d_call: TRBD2; j_call: TRBJ2-7; v_call: TRBV27; cdr3_length: 15; cdr3_nt: TGTGCCAGCAGTTCCGGTGGCGGGAGGGCCACCGAGCAGTACTTC; cdr3_aa: CASSSGGGRATEQYF
clone_size: -; d_call: TRBD1; j_call: TRBJ1-1; v_call: TRBV25-1; cdr3_length: 13; cdr3_nt: TGTGCCAGCAGTCGAACAGGGGCCACTGAAGCTTTCTTT; cdr3_aa: CASSRTGATEAFF
clone_size: -; d_call: TRBD1; j_call: TRBJ2-7; v_call: TRBV13; cdr3_length: 13; cdr3_nt: TGTGCCAGCAGCCCCGGGACAGCCTACGAGCAGTACTTC; cdr3_aa: CASSPGTAYEQYF
clone_size: few; d_call: -; j_call: TRBJ2-3; v_call: TRBV13; cdr3_length: 14; cdr3_nt: TGTGCCAGCAGCTTAGCGGGAGACACAGATACGCAGTATTTT; cdr3_aa: CASSLAGDTDTQYF
clone_size: once; d_call: -; j_call: TRBJ2-7; v_call: TRBV4-2; cdr3_length: 17; cdr3_nt: TGTGCCAGCAGCCAAGATATAGTAGCGCAGATCTCCTACGAGCAGTACTTC; cdr3_aa: CASSQDIVAQISYEQYF
clone_size: -; d_call: -; j_call: TRBJ1-1; v_call: TRBV5-1; cdr3_length: 14; cdr3_nt: TGCGCCAGCAGCTTGGCCAAGAGTTCCACTGAAGCTTTCTTT; cdr3_aa: CASSLAKSSTEAFF
clone_size: -; d_call: -; j_call: TRBJ2-3; v_call: TRBV27; cdr3_length: 16; cdr3_nt: TGTGCCAGCAGTTTAGAACAGACCCTTAGCACAGATACGCAGTATTTT; cdr3_aa: CASSLEQTLSTDTQYF
clone_size: -; d_call: TRBD1; j_call: TRBJ1-1; v_call: TRBV28; cdr3_length: 15; cdr3_nt: TGTGCCAGCAGTTTCCCACGACAGGGGTGGGCTGAAGCTTTCTTT; cdr3_aa: CASSFPRQGWAEAFF
clone_size: once; d_call: TRBD1; j_call: TRBJ1-1; v_call: TRBV30; cdr3_length: 14; cdr3_nt: TGTGCCTGGAGTGGACAGGGGGTGAACACTGAAGCTTTCTTT; cdr3_aa: CAWSGQGVNTEAFF
clone_size: -; d_call: -; j_call: TRBJ2-2; v_call: TRBV7-2; cdr3_length: 12; cdr3_nt: TGTGCCAGATTATTGAACACCGGGGAGCTGTTTTTT; cdr3_aa: CARLLNTGELFF
clone_size: once; d_call: -; j_call: TRBJ1-1; v_call: TRBV7-6; cdr3_length: 15; cdr3_nt: TGTGCCAGCAGCCCCCTGGGGAGTCCGAACACTGAAGCTTTCTTT; cdr3_aa: CASSPLGSPNTEAFF
clone_size: few; d_call: -; j_call: TRBJ1-6; v_call: TRBV7-2; cdr3_length: 15; cdr3_nt: TGTGCCAGCAGGTTACAGGGATTAGATAATTCACCCCTCCACTTT; cdr3_aa: CASRLQGLDNSPLHF
clone_size: few; d_call: -; j_call: TRBJ2-7; v_call: TRBV7-3; cdr3_length: 13; cdr3_nt: TGTGCCAGCAGCCCACGGGTACCCTACGAGCAGTACTTC; cdr3_aa: CASSPRVPYEQYF
clone_size: many; d_call: TRBD1; j_call: TRBJ2-7; v_call: TRBV9; cdr3_length: 15; cdr3_nt: TGTGCCAGCAGCGCCCGACAGGGAAGTACGTACGAGCAGTACTTC; cdr3_aa: CASSARQGSTYEQYF
clone_size: -; d_call: -; j_call: TRBJ2-3; v_call: TRBV19; cdr3_length: 15; cdr3_nt: TGTGCCAGTAGTATGACAGGTATCCTCGGAGATACGCAGTATTTT; cdr3_aa: CASSMTGILGDTQYF
clone_size: -; d_call: -; j_call: TRBJ1-4; v_call: TRBV21-1; cdr3_length: 13; cdr3_nt: TGTGCCTTCCGGGTCCGACCCGTGGAAAAACTGTTTTTT; cdr3_aa: CAFRVRPVEKLFF
clone_size: -; d_call: -; j_call: TRBJ2-6; v_call: TRBV5-6; cdr3_length: 17; cdr3_nt: TGTGCCAGCAGCGGGCCGGGGGGCGCGTCTGGGGCCAACGTCCTGACTTTC; cdr3_aa: CASSGPGGASGANVLTF
clone_size: -; d_call: TRBD1; j_call: TRBJ1-2; v_call: TRBV27; cdr3_length: 15; cdr3_nt: TGTGCCAGCTTCTCTATCAGGGGGCGAGGGGATGGCTACACCTTC; cdr3_aa: CASFSIRGRGDGYTF
clone_size: -; d_call: -; j_call: TRBJ1-5; v_call: TRBV30; cdr3_length: 15; cdr3_nt: TGTGCCTGGAGTGTAAACAGGGCGGTCAATCAGCCCCAGCATTTT; cdr3_aa: CAWSVNRAVNQPQHF
clone_size: -; d_call: TRBD1; j_call: TRBJ1-1; v_call: TRBV7-9; cdr3_length: 11; cdr3_nt: TGTGCCAGCGTCCTCAGGGGGGTAGCTTTCTTT; cdr3_aa: CASVLRGVAFF
clone_size: -; d_call: -; j_call: TRBJ2-7; v_call: TRBV9; cdr3_length: 15; cdr3_nt: TGTGCCAGCAGCACAGGACCGACGCTCCTCTACGAGCAGTACTTC; cdr3_aa: CASSTGPTLLYEQYF
clone_size: -; d_call: -; j_call: TRBJ2-7; v_call: TRBV27; cdr3_length: 15; cdr3_nt: TGTGCCAGCAGTCCCAATCCGGCGGGTACCTACGAGCAGTACTTC; cdr3_aa: CASSPNPAGTYEQYF